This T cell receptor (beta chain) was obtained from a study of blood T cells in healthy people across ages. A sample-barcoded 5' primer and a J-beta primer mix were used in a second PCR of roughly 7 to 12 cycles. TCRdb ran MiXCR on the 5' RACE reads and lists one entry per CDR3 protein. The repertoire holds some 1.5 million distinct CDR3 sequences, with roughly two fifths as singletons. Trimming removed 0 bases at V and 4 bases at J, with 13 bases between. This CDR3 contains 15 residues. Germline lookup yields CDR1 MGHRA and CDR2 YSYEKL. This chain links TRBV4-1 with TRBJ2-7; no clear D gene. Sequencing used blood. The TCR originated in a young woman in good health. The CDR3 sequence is CASSQELPISYEQYF. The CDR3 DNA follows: TGCGCCAGCAGCCAAGAGCTGCCAATATCTTACGAGCAGTACTTC.